Listed below are T cell receptor beta chains from one sample, sequenced in a study of T cell repertoires in cytomegalovirus infection. Their antigens are not known. Each CDR3 protein gets one entry after TCRdb re-called the reads with MiXCR. The sample records 550,000 to 700,000 distinct CDR3 sequences, 40% being singletons. The material was cultured PBMCs, obtained from culture after CMV antigen stimulation. The receptors were sampled from a human donor in good health (CMV status not recorded). Some clones in this sample may be carry-over from other donors' samples. Each CDR3 is given with its conserved first and last residue. The D gene is left open where the match is weak. Clone size is stated in some rows and not others, as once, few, many or a class when expanded.

TRBJ2-7 | TRBV29-1 | TRBD2 | few | CSVKELAEPPKQYF | TGCAGCGTCAAGGAACTAGCGGAACCCCCCAAGCAGTACTTC
TRBJ2-4 | TRBV7-2 | - | - | CASSPPGARVPNIQYF | TGTGCCAGCAGCCCTCCGGGTGCCAGGGTCCCAAACATTCAGTACTTC
TRBJ2-7 | TRBV7-3 | - | - | CASSLGYGGDGLYF | TGTGCCAGCAGCTTAGGGTACGGGGGCGACGGCTTGTACTTC
TRBJ1-5 | TRBV7-8 | - | many | CASSLPNQPQHF | TGTGCCAGCAGCTTACCGAATCAGCCCCAGCATTTT
TRBJ2-5 | TRBV28 | - | - | CASNDPGQGRRAQYF | TGTGCCAGCAATGACCCGGGACAAGGCAGACGGGCCCAGTACTTC
TRBJ1-1 | TRBV12-3/TRBV12-4 | - | - | CASSFRGLGNTEAFF | TGTGCCAGCAGTTTTCGGGGCCTGGGGAACACTGAAGCTTTCTTT
TRBJ1-2 | TRBV5-5 | - | - | CASTTPAHYGYTF | TGTGCCAGCACCACCCCGGCTCACTATGGCTACACCTTC
TRBJ2-3 | TRBV12-3/TRBV12-4 | TRBD2 | few | CASSFSGVPDTQYF | TGTGCCAGCAGTTTCAGCGGGGTCCCAGATACGCAGTATTTT
TRBJ1-1 | TRBV4-1 | - | few | CASSQRTASSTEAFF | TGCGCTAGCAGCCAACGGACAGCAAGCAGCACTGAAGCTTTCTTT
TRBJ1-5 | TRBV19 | - | - | CATSERTAWASYSNQPQHF | TGTGCCACCTCGGAACGGACAGCCTGGGCCTCCTATAGCAATCAGCCCCAGCATTTT
TRBJ1-2 | TRBV7-2 | TRBD1 | - | CASSLRGDRGLYGYTF | TGTGCCAGCAGCTTGCGTGGCGACAGGGGGCTCTATGGCTACACCTTC
TRBJ2-3 | TRBV7-9 | - | few | CASSFIASTDTQYF | TGTGCCAGCAGCTTCATAGCGAGCACAGATACGCAGTATTTT
TRBJ2-1 | TRBV2 | - | once | CASRGGLAEHPNNEQFF | TGTGCCAGCAGGGGGGGCCTAGCGGAACATCCCAACAATGAGCAGTTCTTC
TRBJ1-2 | TRBV5-1 | - | - | CASRAGPYGYTF | TGCGCCAGCAGGGCAGGGCCCTATGGCTACACCTTC
TRBJ2-1 | TRBV14 | TRBD2 | - | CASNPLGAGGQLYNEQFF | TGTGCCAGCAACCCTCTCGGTGCGGGAGGCCAACTCTACAATGAGCAGTTCTTC
TRBJ2-7 | TRBV12-5 | - | - | CASGLVIRDLTYEQYF | TGTGCTAGTGGTTTGGTCATTCGGGACTTGACCTACGAGCAGTACTTC
TRBJ1-1 | TRBV2 | - | - | CASRLGTEAFF | TGTGCCAGCCGCTTGGGCACTGAAGCTTTCTTT
TRBJ2-5 | TRBV11-2 | - | - | CASSPRGPQTTQYF | TGTGCCAGCAGCCCGCGGGGGCCCCAGACGACCCAGTACTTC
TRBJ2-1 | TRBV7-9 | - | - | CASSLAGHAYNEQFF | TGTGCCAGCAGCTTAGCAGGGCACGCCTACAATGAGCAGTTCTTC
TRBJ2-3 | TRBV7-2 | - | few | CASSQLSGGGAGDTQYF | TGTGCCAGCAGCCAACTGAGTGGGGGGGGGGCAGGAGATACGCAGTATTTT
TRBJ1-2 | TRBV12-5 | TRBD1 | few | CASGIGTGRGYTF | TGTGCTAGTGGTATCGGGACAGGGAGAGGCTACACCTTC
TRBJ2-6 | TRBV11-2 | - | - | CASSLSSAGANVLTF | TGTGCCAGCAGCTTAAGTTCAGCCGGGGCCAACGTCCTGACTTTC
TRBJ1-1 | TRBV5-1 | - | - | CASNLNPGTDTEAFF | TGCGCCAGCAACTTGAACCCGGGGACTGACACTGAAGCTTTCTTT
TRBJ1-5 | TRBV6-2/TRBV6-3 | TRBD1 | - | CASSPETGWFNQPQHF | TGTGCCAGCAGCCCGGAGACAGGGTGGTTCAATCAGCCCCAGCATTTT
TRBJ1-3 | TRBV5-5 | - | - | CASSQGALHRGNTIYF | TGTGCCAGCAGCCAAGGGGCCCTTCATCGTGGAAACACCATATATTTT
TRBJ2-3 | TRBV7-2 | TRBD2 | few | CASSFRGGDTQYF | TGTGCCAGCAGCTTCCGGGGGGGAGATACGCAGTATTTT
TRBJ2-5 | TRBV6-6 | - | - | CASTPGIFQETQYF | TGTGCCAGCACCCCGGGGATTTTCCAAGAGACCCAGTACTTC
TRBJ2-2 | TRBV6-2/TRBV6-3 | - | few | CASSYSLFGELFF | TGTGCCAGCAGTTACAGCCTCTTTGGGGAGCTGTTTTTT
TRBJ2-2 | TRBV6-2/TRBV6-3 | TRBD2 | - | CASCRAGGTGELFF | TGTGCCAGCTGTAGAGCGGGAGGCACCGGGGAGCTGTTTTTT
TRBJ2-2 | TRBV4-3 | - | - | CASSQEPQPGELFF | TGCGCCAGCAGCCAAGAGCCCCAGCCCGGGGAGCTGTTTTTT
TRBJ2-3 | TRBV19 | TRBD2 | - | CASSSRLTSGRSTDTQYF | TGTGCCAGTAGTTCCCGCCTGACTAGCGGGAGGAGCACAGATACGCAGTATTTT
TRBJ1-4 | TRBV2 | - | - | CASSLLVIGEKLFF | TGTGCCAGCAGTCTTTTGGTTATTGGTGAAAAACTGTTTTTT
TRBJ2-2 | TRBV7-2 | - | - | CASSPRTSFNTGELFF | TGTGCCAGCAGCCCGCGCACTAGCTTTAACACCGGGGAGCTGTTTTTT
TRBJ2-1 | TRBV6-2/TRBV6-3 | - | - | CASKYGPVYNEQFF | TGTGCCAGCAAGTACGGCCCGGTTTACAATGAGCAGTTCTTC
TRBJ1-2 | TRBV2 | TRBD1 | once | CATVGQGNSYGYTF | TGTGCCACTGTAGGACAGGGAAATTCCTATGGCTACACCTTC
TRBJ1-1 | TRBV4-1 | TRBD1 | few | CASSHVTGDEAFF | TGCGCCAGCAGCCATGTGACAGGGGACGAAGCTTTCTTT
TRBJ2-7 | TRBV4-3 | - | few | CASSQGARDYEQYF | TGCGCCAGCAGCCAAGGCGCGCGAGACTACGAGCAGTACTTC
TRBJ2-3 | TRBV7-6 | TRBD2 | many | CASSLVAAGEMIDTQYF | TGTGCCAGCAGCTTAGTGGCCGCGGGGGAAATGATAGATACGCAGTATTTT
TRBJ2-2 | TRBV7-2 | TRBD1 | - | CATRQGPGELFF | TGTGCCACGAGACAGGGCCCCGGGGAGCTGTTTTTT
TRBJ2-1 | TRBV7-2 | - | - | CASNQVSYEQFF | TGTGCCAGCAACCAGGTCAGCTATGAGCAGTTCTTC
TRBJ2-5 | TRBV7-2 | - | few | CASSSMGETQYF | TGTGCCAGCAGCTCGATGGGGGAGACCCAGTACTTC
TRBJ2-3 | TRBV10-3 | - | - | CAISESHGGGNTQYF | TGTGCCATCAGTGAGTCGCACGGGGGTGGAAATACGCAGTATTTT
TRBJ2-6 | TRBV28 | - | few | CASSRDRTGANVLTF | TGTGCCAGCAGTCGTGACAGGACTGGGGCCAACGTCCTGACTTTC
TRBJ2-5 | TRBV3-1 | - | few | CASRSSAETQYF | TGTGCCAGCAGATCAAGCGCAGAGACCCAGTACTTC
TRBJ2-7 | TRBV7-2 | - | many | CASSLMLGYEQYF | TGTGCCAGCAGCTTAATGTTGGGGTACGAGCAGTACTTC
TRBJ2-3 | TRBV29-1 | - | - | CSVDNGVGPDTQYF | TGCAGCGTTGACAACGGGGTTGGGCCAGATACGCAGTATTTT
TRBJ1-4 | TRBV12-3/TRBV12-4 | - | - | CASTRSQGVGEKLFF | TGTGCCAGCACCCGCTCCCAGGGCGTTGGTGAAAAACTGTTTTTT
TRBJ2-3 | TRBV5-4 | TRBD2 | - | CASSPRTSGYTDTQYF | TGTGCCAGCAGCCCGAGGACTAGCGGATACACAGATACGCAGTATTTT
TRBJ2-6 | TRBV14 | TRBD1 | - | CASSPARQGPLIGANVLTF | TGTGCCAGCAGCCCGGCGAGACAGGGACCCCTGATTGGGGCCAACGTCCTGACTTTC
TRBJ1-3 | TRBV4-1 | - | - | CASGHIQGNGNTIYF | TGCGCCAGCGGCCATATCCAGGGGAACGGAAACACCATATATTTT
TRBJ2-5 | TRBV20-1 | - | - | CSPIPGAGQETQYF | TGCAGCCCGATCCCGGGGGCCGGCCAAGAGACCCAGTACTTC
TRBJ2-7 | TRBV7-2 | - | - | CASSLGIGGTTYEQYF | TGTGCCAGCAGCTTAGGGATCGGCGGGACCACCTACGAGCAGTACTTC
TRBJ2-3 | TRBV20-1 | - | - | CSATPPQGGASADTQYF | TGCAGTGCTACACCCCCCCAGGGTGGGGCAAGCGCAGATACGCAGTATTTT
TRBJ1-5 | TRBV7-2 | - | few | CASSLGFEGQPQHF | TGTGCCAGCAGCTTAGGGTTTGAGGGGCAGCCCCAGCATTTT
TRBJ2-7 | TRBV4-3 | - | once | CASSQDMASYEQYF | TGCGCCAGCAGCCAAGATATGGCCTCCTACGAGCAGTACTTC
TRBJ1-1 | TRBV5-4 | TRBD1 | - | CATRGKGGQMNTEAFF | TGTGCCACCAGGGGGAAAGGGGGGCAAATGAACACTGAAGCTTTCTTT